The present entry profiles one T cell receptor beta chain with its context. The data were taken from a study of blood T cell repertoires in COVID-19. Study overall: The samples span acute and convalescent COVID-19 from the United States, Italy and Spain. T cells, B-cell-depleted T cells, or PBMCs provided the cDNA or gDNA that served as material.

The V segment lost 2 bases and the J segment 8 bases; nucleotides outside the gene matches: 7. The CDR3 is 14 amino acids. CDR1 and CDR2 (germline): MNHEY, SVGAGI. Authors' methods: Quantification of nucleated cells was approximated via reference gene primer amplification. Measured with immunoSEQ multiplex PCR; TCRdb has only the in-frame clones, and not every one. V and J calls and clone size come straight from that table; D and trimming were deduced from the DNA. The data hold 130,000 or so clones, with more than 75% observed a single time. Sample: peripheral blood. The clonotype was recovered from a woman in her forties or fifties with acute or convalescent COVID-19. The chain combines TRBV6-5 with TRBJ1-2; 8 nucleotides agree with TRBD1. This CDR3 is CASSYLTGARGYTF. The CDR3 DNA follows: TGTGCCAGCAGTTACCTGACAGGGGCCAGAGGCTACACCTTC.